Presented here are 13 T cell receptor beta chains from one specimen sequenced in a study of cytotoxic CD8 clonotypes in ibrutinib-treated CLL (dated by TCRdb to about 2021). Interpreted using the paper, the time point label stands for: approximately 25 months on ibrutinib. Library creation used the immunoSEQ multiplex PCR assay. TCRdb carries this immuneACCESS record with in-frame sequences only. Its versions omit some clonotypes, under half of them owing to an unresolved V gene in the studies checked, with the rest unexplained. Here the sample has about 120,000 clones; about 50% occur a single time. The ten biggest clones cover 30% to 45% of the sample. The specimen comprised PBMCs, sampled after 24 months of ibrutinib treatment. The source of these receptors is a human donor with chronic lymphocytic leukemia.

The chain carries TRBV13 and TRBJ2-1; TRBD2 agrees at 8 bases. The CDR3 spans 15 residues. Looked up from germline, CDR1 is PRHDT and CDR2 is FYEKMQ (reference sequence). J gave up 8 bases and V 4 bases, and 10 bases lay outside the gene matches. The CDR3 is CASSSRGTRGYEQFF. The CDR3 DNA reads as TGTGCCAGCAGCTCCCGAGGGACTAGAGGCTATGAGCAGTTCTTC.

This sequence joins TRBV29-1 and TRBJ1-1; D is undetermined. Looked up from germline, CDR1 is SQVTM and CDR2 is ANQGSEA. There are 14 residues in the CDR3. V lost 7 bases and J lost 6, with 21 bases in between. The CDR3 sequence is CSAIRPMLGAEAFF. The CDR3 nucleotides read TGCAGCGCTATCCGACCTATGCTCGGCGCTGAAGCTTTCTTT.

In DNA, the CDR3 is TGCGCCAGCAGCTTGGATTCGTTAAACTCTGGAAACACCATATATTTT. Translation gives CASSLDSLNSGNTIYF. This rearrangement joins TRBV5-1 to TRBJ1-3; D remains ambiguous. The V gene lost 0 bases and the J gene lost 0 bases, with 10 bases spanning the gap. CDR3 length: 16 residues. Germline V gives CDR1 SGHRS, CDR2 YFSETQ.

This clone has just a few counts. The rearrangement links TRBV9 to TRBJ2-5; 7 bases align to TRBD1. With 3 bases clipped from V and 7 bases from J, the junction kept 15 bases outside the gene matches. Looked up from germline, CDR1 is SGDLS and CDR2 is YYNGEE. The CDR3 is 16 residues long. The CDR3: CASSAGDSLGLGTQYF. The CDR3 DNA reads as TGTGCCAGCAGCGCTGGGGACAGCCTAGGCTTGGGGACCCAGTACTTC.

This clone turned up a few times. This sequence joins TRBV5-4 and TRBJ1-1, with 12 bases fitting TRBD1. V lost 6 bases, J lost 6 bases, and 9 bases stayed unmatched. CDR1 is SGHNT and CDR2 is YYREEE in the germline V gene (reference sequence). The CDR3 sequence is 15 residues long. CDR3 in DNA: TGTGCCAGCAACCTCCGGGACAGGGGGCGATCTGAAGCTTTCTTT. Its translation: CASNLRDRGRSEAFF.

The chain employs TRBV7-3 and TRBJ2-2; D may be TRBD1 or TRBD2 (6 bases each). The CDR3 is made up of 16 amino acids. V was cut by 5 bases and J by 5 bases, with 18 bases left in between. Per germline, CDR1 SGHTA and CDR2 FQGTGA. In DNA, the CDR3 is TGTGCCAGCAGCGAAGGGGGGACCCTGAGAACCGGGGAGCTGTTTTTT. Protein product: CASSEGGTLRTGELFF.

The chain employs TRBV11-3 and TRBJ1-1; a weak D match, TRBD1 (5 bases). The CDR3 consists of 15 residues. The V and J ends lost 5 bases and 6 bases respectively, with 19 bases between them. Germline V gene data show CDR1 as SGHNT and CDR2 as YENEEA. CDR3 amino acids: CASSPPKPSGAEAFF. The CDR3 coding sequence is TGTGCCAGCAGCCCTCCGAAGCCGTCGGGGGCTGAAGCTTTCTTT. Variable domain in full (rest from reference TRBV11-3 and TRBJ1-1): EAGVVQSPRYKIIEKKQPVAFWCNPISGHNTLYWYLQNLGQGPELLIRYENEEAVDDSQLPKDRFSAERLKGVDSTLKIQPAELGDSAVYLCASSPPKPSGAEAFFGQGTRLTVV.

The chain uses TRBV29-1 and TRBJ1-2; TRBD1 might be the D (5 bases). This CDR3 contains 11 residues. Germline V gives CDR1 SQVTM, CDR2 ANQGSEA. Trimming pared 4 bases from V and 8 bases from J, leaving 11 bases between. CDR3 nucleotides: TGCAGCGTTGTTGGGACGAGGGGCTACACCTTC. It encodes CSVVGTRGYTF.

J is TRBJ1-1 and V is TRBV18, with TRBD1 as a possible D gene (6 bases). The CDR3 sequence is 14 residues long. Trimming left V 2 bases short and J 2 bases short, with 9 bases between. Germline-derived CDR1 and CDR2 are KGHSH and LQKENI. CDR3 region: CASSPGGVNTEAFF. The CDR3 region has the DNA TGTGCCAGCTCACCAGGGGGCGTAAACACTGAAGCTTTCTTT. Variable domain in full (rest from reference TRBV18 and TRBJ1-1): NAGVMQNPRHLVRRRGQEARLRCSPMKGHSHVYWYRQLPEEGLKFMVYLQKENIIDESGMPKERFSAEFPKEGPSILRIQQVVRGDSAAYFCASSPGGVNTEAFFGQGTRLTVV.

The chain is built from TRBV30 and TRBJ2-3, with 7 bases fitting TRBD1. Germline loops: CDR1 GTSNPN, CDR2 SVGIG (reference sequence). Germline trimming cut 5 bases from V and 7 bases from J; bases unmatched to any gene: 12. The CDR3 has 14 residues. This CDR3 reads CAWGSGTVDNTQYF. CDR3 in DNA: TGTGCCTGGGGTTCCGGGACAGTTGATAATACGCAGTATTTT.

V gene TRBV7-9 combines with J gene TRBJ1-4, with D maybe TRBD1 (5 bases). V lost 5 bases and J lost 6, with 16 bases in between. Germline V CDR1 and CDR2: SEHNR, FQNEAQ (reference sequence). The CDR3 runs to 15 residues. Written as DNA, the CDR3 is TGTGCCAGCAGCATAGGGGACGCTTGGGATGAAAAACTGTTTTTT. Translated: CASSIGDAWDEKLFF.

The chain joins TRBV5-1 to TRBJ1-6; 10 nucleotides match TRBD1. Losses at the gene ends were 4 bases for V and 8 bases for J; bases not matched to a gene: 3. This CDR3 region has 14 residues. The germline V gene encodes CDR1 SGHRS and CDR2 YFSETQ. CDR3 nucleotides: TGCGCCAGCAGCGTAGGACAGGGGGATTCACCCCTCCACTTT. This encodes CASSVGQGDSPLHF.

The chain carries TRBV2 and TRBJ1-1; tentatively, D is TRBD1 (5 bases). CDR1 SNHLY and CDR2 FYNNEI come from the germline V gene. The CDR3 consists of 15 residues. Trimming removed 7 bases from V and 1 base from J, with 16 bases in between. Written as DNA, the CDR3 is TGTGCCAGCACCGAGACCCTTACAGGGAACACTGAAGCTTTCTTT. As protein: CASTETLTGNTEAFF. Combining the CDR3 with reference TRBV2 and TRBJ1-1 gives the whole variable domain EPEVTQTPSHQVTQMGQEVILRCVPISNHLYFYWYRQILGQKVEFLVSFYNNEISEKSEIFDDQFSVERPDGSNFTLKIRSTKLEDSAMYFCASTETLTGNTEAFFGQGTRLTVV.